This TCR beta chain was obtained from a study of a mutant IDH1 vaccine in newly diagnosed glioma. Across the whole study: In some groups vaccination began 4-6 weeks post-radiotherapy; others received it with temozolomide. General study points: Pseudoprogression appears to have had no connection to changes in top peripheral T cell clonotypes.

Only in-frame clones appear in the TCRdb table, and some are missing; sequencing was by immunoSEQ multiplex PCR. The table lists tens of thousands of clones, around four fifths of them singletons, with 3% to 4% in the top ten. Remarks on this clone: As yet, its antigen is unknown.

CDR1 is MNHEY and CDR2 is SMNVEV in the germline V gene (reference sequence). Unmatched junction bases numbered 7, after V lost 6 bases and J lost 3 bases. The CDR3 extends over 14 amino acids. The time point was: week 47, end of study. Mutant IDH1 20-mer peptide, at 300 ug, made up each vaccine dose, with topical imiquimod. The J gene is TRBJ2-7, the V gene TRBV27; the match to TRBD1 covers 8 bases. The receptor comes from a woman aged 50 to 60 with glioma. Sequences were derived from PBMCs, sampled from a glioma patient whose treatment included an IDH1 peptide vaccine. The CDR3 loop reads CASRQGTGGYEQYF. The CDR3 nucleotides are TGTGCCAGCAGGCAAGGGACAGGCGGCTACGAGCAGTACTTC.